This T cell receptor (beta chain) derives from a study of shared clonotypes between healthy human individuals. Study context: The donors, two women and a few men, were aged 18 to 49. Study-level points and caveats: Shared across a few donors were 5% to 6% of the naive CD4 clonotypes. Compared with memory subsets, naive subsets generally had larger estimated richness.

The CDR3 extends over 15 amino acids. The V and J ends lost 4 bases and 0 bases, in that order; junction bases with no gene match: 5. Per the germline V gene, CDR1 is SGHNT and CDR2 is YYREEE (reference sequence). About this clone: Its matching antigen is unknown.

Clones were sequenced by immunoSEQ multiplex PCR, and TCRdb holds only the in-frame ones, with some missing. This sample yields 400,000 or so clones, of which about 96% are seen a single time; approximately 0.32% belongs to the top ten. The donors, all of them Caucasian adults, lived in Nashville, Tennessee. The TCR was taken from a man aged 25 to 40 in good health. The genes are TRBV5-4 and TRBJ1-2; TRBD1 agrees at 8 bases. Sequenced material: memory CD8+ T cells sorted from blood. Subset meaning: CD45RO+ cells pooled with CCR7-negative TemRA cells. The CDR3 DNA is TGTGCCAGCAGCAGCGGGGACAGGTCTAACTATGGCTACACCTTC. Its translation: CASSSGDRSNYGYTF.